The sequence of this T cell receptor (beta chain) was determined in a study of blood T cell dynamics during melanoma immunotherapy. The study, taken as a whole, reports: Immune-effector CD8+ cells best matched cell-free DNA CDR3 sequences and were most clonal.

The time point here: pre-treatment baseline. Each sorted CD8+ T cell subset had its entire DNA loaded. Clones were sequenced by immunoSEQ multiplex PCR, and TCRdb holds only the in-frame ones, with some missing. The sample contains under 4,000 clones, 97% of which appear only once. To note about this clone: What it binds is not known.

This receptor was identified in a human donor with melanoma. Sequenced material: effector memory CD8+ T cells from blood, taken from a patient treated with checkpoint blockade.

CDR3 region: CASRFSGRASDTQYF. CDR3 coding DNA: TGTGCCAGCAGATTTAGCGGGAGGGCTTCAGATACGCAGTATTTT. This sequence joins TRBV7-9 and TRBJ2-3; 11 bases match TRBD2. Germline trimming cut 6 bases from V and 4 bases from J; bases unmatched to any gene: 6. Germline CDR1 reads SEHNR; CDR2 reads FQNEAQ (reference sequence). The CDR3 extends over 15 amino acids.